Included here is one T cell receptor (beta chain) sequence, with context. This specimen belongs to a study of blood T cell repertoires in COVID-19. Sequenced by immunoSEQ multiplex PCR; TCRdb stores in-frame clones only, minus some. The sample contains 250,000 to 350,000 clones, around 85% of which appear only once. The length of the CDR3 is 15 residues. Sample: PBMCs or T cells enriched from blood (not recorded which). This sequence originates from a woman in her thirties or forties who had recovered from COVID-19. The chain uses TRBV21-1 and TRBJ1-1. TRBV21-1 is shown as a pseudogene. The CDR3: CASSKGSGEGTEAFF. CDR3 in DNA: TGTGCCAGCAGCAAAGGGTCTGGGGAGGGCACTGAAGCTTTCTTT.